Below, 29 T cell receptor beta chains from the same sample are listed, as sequenced in a study of cytomegalovirus exposure and HLA in healthy donors. TCRdb keeps only in-frame clones here, not all; method: immunoSEQ multiplex PCR. The sample lists 150,000 or so clones, 89% seen once, with 8% to 9.5% in the top ten. Sequencing was done on a sample of PBMCs. These receptors were collected from a woman in her late teens or twenties in good health and CMV-seropositive.

The chain is built from TRBV10-3 and TRBJ1-2, with D maybe TRBD1 (5 bases). The germline CDR1 and CDR2 sequences are ENHRY and SYGVKD. The CDR3 covers 15 residues. V was shortened by 10 bases and J by 8 bases, with 26 bases between the two germline ends. In DNA, the CDR3 is TGTGCCAGCAAACAGGACCGACTCCTTTCTCGCGGCTACACCTTC. This encodes CASKQDRLLSRGYTF.

The DNA of the CDR3 is TGTGCCAGCAGTGAACAGGGGCGAACTGAAGCTTTCTTT. As protein: CASSEQGRTEAFF. The rearrangement uses TRBV25-1 and TRBJ1-1; D possibly corresponds to TRBD1 (6 bases). Trimming removed 2 bases from V and 5 bases from J, with 9 bases in between. The CDR3 is made up of 13 amino acids. Germline values: CDR1 MGHDK, CDR2 SYGVNS.

The rearrangement joins TRBV2 to TRBJ2-1; 8 nucleotides align to TRBD2. Germline lookup yields CDR1 SNHLY and CDR2 FYNNEI. The trim removed 7 bases at V and 0 bases at J, leaving 2 bases unmatched. This CDR3 is 14 amino acids long. The CDR3, as DNA: TGTGCCAGCACGGGGGGGCACTCCTACAATGAGCAGTTCTTC. Protein sequence: CASTGGHSYNEQFF.

This clone was detected once. This chain links TRBV11-2 with TRBJ2-1; TRBD2 agrees at 8 bases. The J segment lost 6 bases and the V segment lost 3 bases, leaving 7 bases of the junction unmatched. The germline gives CDR1 SGHAT, CDR2 FQNNGV. The CDR3 has 15 amino acids. CDR3 residues: CASSFAGGPSNEQFF. CDR3 DNA: TGTGCCAGCAGCTTCGCGGGGGGCCCATCCAATGAGCAGTTCTTC.

The chain joins TRBV9 to TRBJ2-1; weak D call: TRBD1 (5 bases). Germline V lookup: CDR1 SGDLS, CDR2 YYNGEE. V shed 4 bases and J shed 6 bases, with 11 bases lying between them. This CDR3 contains 13 residues. As DNA, the CDR3 is TGTGCCAGCAGCCTTACTCAGGGCAATGAGCAGTTCTTC. It codes for CASSLTQGNEQFF.

The V and J genes are TRBV11-2 and TRBJ2-1; 7 bases match TRBD1. Trimming took 5 bases from V and 4 from J; bases not matched to a gene: 8. The germline V gene has CDR1 SGHAT and CDR2 FQNNGV. This CDR3 is built from 15 residues. The DNA of the CDR3 is TGTGCCAGCAGCCCCCGGGACAGCCAATACAATGAGCAGTTCTTC. Its translation: CASSPRDSQYNEQFF.

The chain couples TRBV28 to TRBJ1-5, with D possibly TRBD1 on 5 matching bases. Germline CDR1 reads MDHEN; CDR2 reads SYDVKM. The CDR3 has 16 residues. V lost 2 bases, J lost 1 base, and 12 bases lay in between. In DNA, the CDR3 is TGTGCCAGCAGTTTAAGTGGGGGGGGGAGCAATCAGCCCCAGCATTTT. Protein product: CASSLSGGGSNQPQHF.

The V call is TRBV4-1, the J call TRBJ2-7, with D maybe TRBD1 (5 bases). Looked up from germline, CDR1 is MGHRA and CDR2 is YSYEKL. Trimming stripped 0 bases from V and 5 bases from J, with 17 bases between. The CDR3 has 16 residues. The CDR3 DNA reads TGCGCCAGCAGCCAAGAAGGATGGCAGGGTGCCCACGAGCAGTACTTC. Encoded protein: CASSQEGWQGAHEQYF.

The chain employs TRBV30 and TRBJ2-3, with D perhaps TRBD2 (5 bases). CDR1 and CDR2 (germline): GTSNPN, SVGIG (reference sequence). V was shortened by 4 bases and J by 6 bases, with 14 bases between the two germline ends. This CDR3 comprises 13 residues. The CDR3 bases are TGTGCCTGGACCCACCCGGGGAAGGATACGCAGTATTTT. It encodes CAWTHPGKDTQYF.

The chain employs TRBV2 and TRBJ2-7; 8 nucleotides align to TRBD2. The CDR3 is 16 amino acids. Unmatched junction bases numbered 16, after V lost 6 bases and J lost 6 bases. Germline V CDR1 and CDR2: SNHLY, FYNNEI. CDR3 sequence (DNA): TGTGCCAGCAGCTTAGGGCCAGCGGGGGTCCACGGCGAGCAGTACTTC. It is translated as CASSLGPAGVHGEQYF.

This chain connects TRBV4-1 to TRBJ1-4, with 9 bases aligning to TRBD1. The CDR3 is 16 residues long. Per germline, CDR1 MGHRA and CDR2 YSYEKL. V lost 4 bases to trimming and J lost 7 bases; unmatched junction nucleotides: 10. In DNA form, the CDR3 reads TGCGCCAGCAGCCTTTCGTCCGGGACAGGGAGTGAAAAACTGTTTTTT. Protein: CASSLSSGTGSEKLFF.

The V gene is TRBV25-1, the J gene TRBJ1-3; 10 bases map to TRBD1. Looked up from germline, CDR1 is MGHDK and CDR2 is SYGVNS. The trim removed 8 bases at V and 4 bases at J, leaving 5 bases unmatched. CDR3 length: 14 amino acids. In nucleotides, the CDR3 is TGTGCCAGCGCTGACAGGGGGCTAGGAAACACCATATATTTT. Protein: CASADRGLGNTIYF.

This clone appeared a few times. J is TRBJ2-2 and V is TRBV2, with TRBD1 matching over 9 bases. The germline V gene has CDR1 SNHLY and CDR2 FYNNEI. The junction had 0 bases not matched to a gene; V was cut back by 6 bases and J by 1 base. This CDR3 spans 14 amino acids. As DNA, the CDR3 is TGTGCCAGCAGGGGACAGGGGAACACCGGGGAGCTGTTTTTT. Translation: CASRGQGNTGELFF.

Only a few counts were recorded for this clone. As DNA, the CDR3 is TGTGCCAGCAGTGAATTAGCCGGAGGCTACACCTTC. Its protein product is CASSELAGGYTF. The J gene is TRBJ1-2, the V gene TRBV2; no clear D gene. This CDR3 has 12 residues. Germline V gene data show CDR1 as SNHLY and CDR2 as FYNNEI. Between the trimmed V and J ends, which lost 2 bases and 8 bases, there was a span of 9 bases.

This chain uses TRBV28 with TRBJ1-5; 9 nucleotides match TRBD1. Germline V gene data show CDR1 as MDHEN and CDR2 as SYDVKM. J was trimmed by 5 bases and V by 4 bases; bases with no gene match: 21. This CDR3 is 20 amino acids long. The CDR3 region is CASSSKRGTGRSIAYQPQHF. The CDR3 nucleotides read TGTGCCAGCAGTTCCAAGAGAGGGACAGGGCGGAGTATAGCTTATCAGCCCCAGCATTTT. The full variable domain, completed using reference TRBV28 and TRBJ1-5, is DVKVTQSSRYLVKRTGEKVFLECVQDMDHENMFWYRQDPGLGLRLIYFSYDVKMKEKGDIPEGYSVSREKKERFSLILESASTNQTSMYLCASSSKRGTGRSIAYQPQHFGDGTRLSIL.

This chain joins TRBV27 and TRBJ2-5; TRBD2 matches 8 bases. The CDR3 is made up of 16 amino acids. After removal of 6 bases from V and 4 bases from J, the junction contained 13 bases not matched to a gene. Germline V gene sequence: CDR1 MNHEY, CDR2 SMNVEV (reference sequence). The CDR3 DNA reads as TGTGCCAGCAGCCCTCTGTCGGGGGGGTCGTCAGAGACCCAGTACTTC. Encoded protein: CASSPLSGGSSETQYF.

The V call is TRBV5-6, the J call TRBJ2-2, with D possibly matching TRBD2 (6 bases). CDR1 and CDR2 from the germline V gene are SGHDT and YYEEEE. This CDR3 spans 15 amino acids. V lost 1 base and J lost 2, with 9 bases in between. The CDR3 spells CASSLLRENTGELFF. Written as DNA, the CDR3 is TGTGCCAGCAGCTTGTTGCGGGAAAACACCGGGGAGCTGTTTTTT.

This chain joins TRBV5-4 and TRBJ2-1; 9 bases line up with TRBD2. Trimming cost V 7 bases and J 0 bases; bases outside gene matches: 14. CDR1 is SGHNT and CDR2 is YYREEE in the germline V gene (reference sequence). This CDR3 has 18 residues. The CDR3 reads CASRSLGLAGHSYNEQFF. CDR3 nucleotides: TGTGCCAGCCGAAGCTTAGGGCTAGCGGGGCACTCCTACAATGAGCAGTTCTTC.

This sequence joins TRBV6-5 and TRBJ2-5, with 7 bases identical to TRBD2. From germline, CDR1 is MNHEY and CDR2 SVGAGI. V shed 6 bases, J shed 3 bases, and the junction held 10 bases outside the gene matches. This CDR3 contains 15 residues. The CDR3 bases are TGTGCCAGCAGCCAAGTTTTGGGGGGGGAAGAGACCCAGTACTTC. Protein: CASSQVLGGEETQYF.

This rearrangement joins TRBV6-5 to TRBJ1-6; D call uncertain. Germline V gene data show CDR1 as MNHEY and CDR2 as SVGAGI. The germline V and J ends were trimmed by 4 bases and 10 bases, with 17 bases remaining between them. CDR3 size: 15 residues. The DNA for the CDR3 is TGTGCCAGCAGTTCACACCCAGCATCGGAGTCACCCCTCCACTTT. It is translated as CASSSHPASESPLHF.

The chain has TRBV14 and TRBJ1-1; weak D call: TRBD1 (5 bases). The CDR3 totals 14 residues. Trimming left V 0 bases short and J 6 bases short, with 11 bases between. Germline loops: CDR1 SGHDN, CDR2 FVKESK. The DNA of the CDR3 is TGTGCCAGCAGCCAAGACCAGGGTGGGCCTGAAGCTTTCTTT. Translating it yields CASSQDQGGPEAFF.

The genes are TRBV2 and TRBJ1-2; perhaps TRBD1 as D (5 bases). The CDR3 is 16 residues long. Trimming shortened V by 5 bases and J by 1 base, and 17 bases separated the two germline ends. Germline lookup yields CDR1 SNHLY and CDR2 FYNNEI. CDR3 residues: CASSLTAGGFNYGYTF. For the CDR3, the DNA is TGTGCCAGCAGTCTTACCGCCGGGGGATTTAACTATGGCTACACCTTC.

This chain uses TRBV28 with TRBJ1-1; perhaps TRBD1 as D (5 bases). V was trimmed by 6 bases and J by 4 bases, leaving 15 bases between them. The CDR3 has 14 amino acids. Germline V gene sequence: CDR1 MDHEN, CDR2 SYDVKM. CDR3 nucleotides: TGTGCCAGCAGCCCATCAGGGTTGGCCACTGAAGCTTTCTTT. Its protein is CASSPSGLATEAFF.

The chain has TRBV9 and TRBJ2-1; 7 bases are a match to TRBD2. Germline V lookup: CDR1 SGDLS, CDR2 YYNGEE. The CDR3 contains 18 residues. V shed 2 bases, J shed 0 bases, and the junction held 11 bases outside the gene matches. In nucleotides, the CDR3 is TGTGCCAGCAGCGTCCTCATATCACGGGGGGACTCCTACAATGAGCAGTTCTTC. It codes for CASSVLISRGDSYNEQFF.

The chain uses TRBV4-1 and TRBJ2-2; D is undetermined. Germline assignment: CDR1 MGHRA and CDR2 YSYEKL. CDR3 length: 13 amino acids. V lost 1 base and J lost 6, with 6 bases in between. The CDR3 sequence is CASSQAGSGELFF. DNA for the CDR3: TGCGCCAGCAGCCAAGCAGGTTCCGGGGAGCTGTTTTTT.

This clone came up once. The rearrangement links TRBV28 to TRBJ1-6; D remains unclear. V shed 5 bases and J shed 12 bases, with 17 bases lying between them. CDR1 and CDR2 from the germline V gene are MDHEN and SYDVKM. The CDR3 covers 14 residues. This CDR3 is CASSPIAAAGPLHF. CDR3 sequence (DNA): TGTGCCAGCAGTCCAATAGCCGCCGCTGGACCCCTCCACTTT.

This clone was observed a few times. The chain recombines TRBV25-1 with TRBJ1-2; D remains ambiguous. V lost 4 bases to trimming and J lost 6 bases, with 9 bases between them. This CDR3 contains 12 residues. Per germline, CDR1 MGHDK and CDR2 SYGVNS. The CDR3 spells CASSGPTHGYTF. The CDR3 coding sequence is TGTGCCAGCAGTGGGCCAACCCATGGCTACACCTTC.

The chain uses TRBV7-2 and TRBJ1-1, with 7 positions matching TRBD1. V lost 2 bases, J lost 4 bases, and 4 bases stayed unmatched. The CDR3 sequence is 14 residues long. Germline loops: CDR1 SGHTA, CDR2 FQGNSA. For the CDR3, the DNA is TGTGCCAGCAGCTTACTTACAGGGGCCACTGAAGCTTTCTTT. Its protein product is CASSLLTGATEAFF. The full variable domain, in which reference TRBV7-2 and TRBJ1-1 provide the parts outside the CDR3, is GAGVSQSPSNKVTEKGKDVELRCDPISGHTALYWYRQSLGQGLEFLIYFQGNSAPDKSGLPSDRFSAERTGGSVSTLTIQRTQQEDSAVYLCASSLLTGATEAFFGQGTRLTVV.

The V and J genes are TRBV30 and TRBJ1-5; D gene unclear. The V end was cut by 2 bases, the J end by 0 bases, with 8 bases between. Germline values: CDR1 GTSNPN, CDR2 SVGIG (reference sequence). This CDR3 region has 14 residues. The CDR3 sequence: CAWSPGSSNQPQHF. Here the CDR3 DNA reads TGTGCCTGGAGTCCGGGATCTAGCAATCAGCCCCAGCATTTT.